This T cell receptor beta chain originates from a study of T cells in Graves' hyperthyroidism and ophthalmopathy. Study information: At the time of initial diagnosis and before any treatment, peripheral blood was collected.

Turning to this clonotype: The antigen remains undetermined.

Amplification targeted TCR beta CDR3 regions from RNA transcripts. HTBI primers drove first-round RT-PCR of the TCR CDR3. From the multiplex PCR reads, TCRdb called clonotypes with MiXCR, one entry per CDR3 protein. The sample records about 460,000 distinct CDR3 sequences, 22% being singletons. Study-level findings and limits: Model output signaled ophthalmopathy a median approximately 6.2 months ahead of onset. Stable hyperthyroidism was told apart from ophthalmopathy by a model built on 13 V-J features. Most clonotypes expanded in thyroid above 0.001 were likewise present in blood.

Sample: blood. The sequence was collected from a woman in her sixties or seventies with Graves' ophthalmopathy.

The DNA of the CDR3 is TGTGCCAGTAGAAAAGCGGGGTGGATCAATGAGCAGTTCTTC. Its translation: CASRKAGWINEQFF. The rearrangement joins TRBV19 to TRBJ2-1, with 7 bases fitting TRBD2. Trimming took 6 bases from V and 6 from J; bases not matched to a gene: 8. CDR1 is LNHDA, CDR2 SQIVND, per germline (reference sequence). The length of the CDR3 is 14 residues.